This T cell receptor (beta chain) was obtained from a study of cytomegalovirus exposure and HLA in healthy donors. The overall study: From HLA-typed donors, an early data release held around 80 million unique TCRs. Falling in the Caucasian-associated ancestry cluster were 81% of some 400 genotyped donors.

13 Jbeta primers and 60 Vbeta primers were used for the PCR. Assay: immunoSEQ multiplex PCR; the TCRdb copy retains only in-frame clones and omits some. The table has 150,000 or so clones, 65% to 90% seen once. The CDR3 loop spans 15 amino acids. J gave up 6 bases and V 4 bases, and 6 bases lay outside the gene matches. Looked up from germline, CDR1 is LNHDA and CDR2 is SQIVND (reference sequence). Notes on this clone: Its specificity is not known.

Findings of the study overall: The study put 150 to 200 TCR beta chains on its list as cytomegalovirus-associated.

The material sequenced was PBMCs. This sequence originates from a man over 45 in good health and CMV-seropositive. The chain links TRBV19 to TRBJ2-1, with 10 bases matching TRBD2. The CDR3 DNA reads TGTGCCAGTAGTAGGGACGGACTAGCGGCCAATGAGCAGTTCTTC. It translates to CASSRDGLAANEQFF.